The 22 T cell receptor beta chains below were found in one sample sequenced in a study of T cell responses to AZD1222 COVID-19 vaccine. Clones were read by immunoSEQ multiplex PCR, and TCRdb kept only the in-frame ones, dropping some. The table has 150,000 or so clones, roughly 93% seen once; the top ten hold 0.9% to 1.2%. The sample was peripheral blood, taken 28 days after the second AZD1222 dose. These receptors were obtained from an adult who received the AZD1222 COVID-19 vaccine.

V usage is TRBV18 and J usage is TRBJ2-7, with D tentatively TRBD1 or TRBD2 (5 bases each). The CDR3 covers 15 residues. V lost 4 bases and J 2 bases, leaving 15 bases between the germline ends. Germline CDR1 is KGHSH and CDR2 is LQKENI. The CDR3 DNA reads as TGTGCCAGCTCACAGGGACCTGAGTATGCCTACGAGCAGTACTTC. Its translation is CASSQGPEYAYEQYF.

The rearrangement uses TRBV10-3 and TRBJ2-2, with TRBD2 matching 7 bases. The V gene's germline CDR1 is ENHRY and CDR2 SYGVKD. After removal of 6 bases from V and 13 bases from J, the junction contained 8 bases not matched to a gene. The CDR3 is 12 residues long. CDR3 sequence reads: CAIRGTNERLFF. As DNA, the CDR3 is TGTGCCATCAGGGGGACTAATGAACGGCTGTTTTTT.

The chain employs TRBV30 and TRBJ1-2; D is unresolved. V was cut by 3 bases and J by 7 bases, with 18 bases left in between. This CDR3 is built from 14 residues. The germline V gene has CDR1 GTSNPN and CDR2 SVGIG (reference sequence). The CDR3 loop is CAWSPTKGVGGYTF. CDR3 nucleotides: TGTGCCTGGAGCCCGACAAAGGGAGTGGGTGGCTACACCTTC.

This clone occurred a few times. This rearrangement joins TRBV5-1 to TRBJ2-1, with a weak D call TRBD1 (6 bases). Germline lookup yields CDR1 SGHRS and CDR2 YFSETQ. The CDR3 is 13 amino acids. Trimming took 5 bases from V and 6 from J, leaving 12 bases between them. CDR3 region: CASRGAGFNEQFF. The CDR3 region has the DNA TGCGCCAGCAGGGGGGCAGGATTCAATGAGCAGTTCTTC.

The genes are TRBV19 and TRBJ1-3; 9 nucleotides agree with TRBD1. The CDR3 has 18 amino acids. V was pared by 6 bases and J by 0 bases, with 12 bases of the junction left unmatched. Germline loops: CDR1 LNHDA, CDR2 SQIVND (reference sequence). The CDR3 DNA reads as TGTGCCAGTAGGTCCGGGACAGGGATATGGAGCTCTGGAAACACCATATATTTT. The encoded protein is CASRSGTGIWSSGNTIYF. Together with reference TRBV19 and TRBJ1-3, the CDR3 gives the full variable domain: DGGITQSPKYLFRKEGQNVTLSCEQNLNHDAMYWYRQDPGQGLRLIYYSQIVNDFQKGDIAEGYSVSREKKESFPLTVTSAQKNPTAFYLCASRSGTGIWSSGNTIYFGEGSWLTVV.

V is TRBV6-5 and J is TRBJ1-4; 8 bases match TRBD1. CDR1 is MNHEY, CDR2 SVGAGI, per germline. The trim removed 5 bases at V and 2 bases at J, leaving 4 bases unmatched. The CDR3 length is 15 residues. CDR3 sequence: CASSLRQGTNEKLFF. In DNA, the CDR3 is TGTGCCAGCAGTCTTCGACAGGGGACTAATGAAAAACTGTTTTTT.

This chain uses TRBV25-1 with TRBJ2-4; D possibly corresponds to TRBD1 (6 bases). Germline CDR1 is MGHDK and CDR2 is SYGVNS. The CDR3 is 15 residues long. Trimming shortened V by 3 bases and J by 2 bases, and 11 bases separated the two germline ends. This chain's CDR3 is CASSEAGETKNIQYF. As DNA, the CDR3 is TGTGCCAGCAGTGAGGCAGGGGAGACCAAAAACATTCAGTACTTC.

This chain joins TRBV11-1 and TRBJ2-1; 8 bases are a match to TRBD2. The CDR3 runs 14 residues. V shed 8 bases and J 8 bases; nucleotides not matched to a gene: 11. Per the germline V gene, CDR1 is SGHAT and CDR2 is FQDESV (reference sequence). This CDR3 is CASRLLGLEDEQFF. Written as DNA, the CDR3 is TGTGCCAGCCGACTACTGGGACTAGAGGATGAGCAGTTCTTC. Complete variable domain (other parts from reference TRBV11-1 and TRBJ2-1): EAEVAQSPRYKITEKSQAVAFWCDPISGHATLYWYRQILGQGPELLVQFQDESVVDDSQLPKDRFSAERLKGVDSTLKIQPAELGDSAMYLCASRLLGLEDEQFFGPGTRLTVL.

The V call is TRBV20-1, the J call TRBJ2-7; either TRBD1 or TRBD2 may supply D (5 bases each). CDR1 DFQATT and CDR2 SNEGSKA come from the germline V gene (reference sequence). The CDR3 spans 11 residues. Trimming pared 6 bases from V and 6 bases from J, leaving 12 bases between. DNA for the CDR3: TGCAGTGCGGAACGGGACGGCGAGCAGTACTTC. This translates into CSAERDGEQYF.

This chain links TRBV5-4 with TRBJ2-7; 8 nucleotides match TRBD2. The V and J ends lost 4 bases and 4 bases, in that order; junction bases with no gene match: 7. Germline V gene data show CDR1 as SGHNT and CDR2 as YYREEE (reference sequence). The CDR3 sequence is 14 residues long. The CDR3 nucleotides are TGTGCCAGCAGCCGCCCGGGGGGGAGGTACGAGCAGTACTTC. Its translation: CASSRPGGRYEQYF.

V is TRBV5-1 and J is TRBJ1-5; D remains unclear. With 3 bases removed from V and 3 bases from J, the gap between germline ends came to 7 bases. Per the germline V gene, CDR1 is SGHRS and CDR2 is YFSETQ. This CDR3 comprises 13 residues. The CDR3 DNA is TGCGCCAGCAGCTCGGATGCCAATCAGCCCCAGCATTTT. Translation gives CASSSDANQPQHF.

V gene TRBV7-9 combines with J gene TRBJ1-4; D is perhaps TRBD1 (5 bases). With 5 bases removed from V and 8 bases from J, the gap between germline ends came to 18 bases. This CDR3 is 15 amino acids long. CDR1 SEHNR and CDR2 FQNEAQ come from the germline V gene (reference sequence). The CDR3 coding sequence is TGTGCCAGCAGCGGCGGACATGTCCCGCGGGAAAAACTGTTTTTT. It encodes CASSGGHVPREKLFF.

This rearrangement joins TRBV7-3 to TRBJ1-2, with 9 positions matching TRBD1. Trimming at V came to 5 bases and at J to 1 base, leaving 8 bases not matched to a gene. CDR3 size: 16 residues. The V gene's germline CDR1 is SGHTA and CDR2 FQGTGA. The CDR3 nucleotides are TGTGCCAGCAGCCCGGGGCCGGGACAGGGTAACTATGGCTACACCTTC. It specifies CASSPGPGQGNYGYTF.

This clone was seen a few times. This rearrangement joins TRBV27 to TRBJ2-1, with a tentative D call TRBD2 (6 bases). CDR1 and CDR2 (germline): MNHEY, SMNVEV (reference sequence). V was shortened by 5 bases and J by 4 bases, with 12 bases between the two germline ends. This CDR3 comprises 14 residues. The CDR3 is CASSGGLSYNEQFF. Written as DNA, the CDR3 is TGTGCCAGCAGTGGGGGACTCTCTTACAATGAGCAGTTCTTC.

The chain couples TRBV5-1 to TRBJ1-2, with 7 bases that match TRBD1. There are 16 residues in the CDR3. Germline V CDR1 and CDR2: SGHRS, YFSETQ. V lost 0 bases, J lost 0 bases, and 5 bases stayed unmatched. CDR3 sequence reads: CASSLVTGRPNYGYTF. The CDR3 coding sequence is TGCGCCAGCAGCTTGGTGACAGGGCGACCTAACTATGGCTACACCTTC.

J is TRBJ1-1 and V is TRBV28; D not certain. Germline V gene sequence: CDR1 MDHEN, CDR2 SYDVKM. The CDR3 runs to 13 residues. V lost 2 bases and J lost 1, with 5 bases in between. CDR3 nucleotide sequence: TGTGCCAGCAGTTTAGGGAGGAACACTGAAGCTTTCTTT. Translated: CASSLGRNTEAFF.

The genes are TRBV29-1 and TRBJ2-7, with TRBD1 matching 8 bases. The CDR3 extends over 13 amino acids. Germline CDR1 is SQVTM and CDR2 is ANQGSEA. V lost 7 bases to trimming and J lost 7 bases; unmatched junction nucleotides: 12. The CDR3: CSARTGQGGEQYF. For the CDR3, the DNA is TGCAGCGCCCGGACTGGACAGGGAGGAGAGCAGTACTTC.

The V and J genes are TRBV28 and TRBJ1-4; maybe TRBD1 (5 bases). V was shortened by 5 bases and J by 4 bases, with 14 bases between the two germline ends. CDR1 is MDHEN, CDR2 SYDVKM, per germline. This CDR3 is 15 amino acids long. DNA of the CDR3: TGTGCCAGCAGTCTAGGCCAGGGAGGTAATGAAAAACTGTTTTTT. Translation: CASSLGQGGNEKLFF.

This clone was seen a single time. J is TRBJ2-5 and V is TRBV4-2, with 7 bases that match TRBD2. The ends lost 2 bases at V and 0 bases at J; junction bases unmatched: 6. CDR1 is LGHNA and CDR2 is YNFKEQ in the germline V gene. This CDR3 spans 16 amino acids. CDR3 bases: TGTGCCAGCAGCCAATGGGGGGGATCGAACCAAGAGACCCAGTACTTC. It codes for CASSQWGGSNQETQYF.

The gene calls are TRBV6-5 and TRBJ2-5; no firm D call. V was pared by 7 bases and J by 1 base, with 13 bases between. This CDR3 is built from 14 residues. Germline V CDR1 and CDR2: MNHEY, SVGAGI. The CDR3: CASKSWRPQETQYF. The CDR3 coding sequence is TGTGCCAGCAAATCGTGGCGGCCCCAAGAGACCCAGTACTTC.

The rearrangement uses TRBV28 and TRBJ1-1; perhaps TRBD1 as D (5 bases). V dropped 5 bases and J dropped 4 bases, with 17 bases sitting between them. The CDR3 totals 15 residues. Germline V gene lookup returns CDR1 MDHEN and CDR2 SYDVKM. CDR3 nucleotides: TGTGCCAGCAGTCCCCCTTACGGGGGGGGCACTGAAGCTTTCTTT. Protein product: CASSPPYGGGTEAFF.

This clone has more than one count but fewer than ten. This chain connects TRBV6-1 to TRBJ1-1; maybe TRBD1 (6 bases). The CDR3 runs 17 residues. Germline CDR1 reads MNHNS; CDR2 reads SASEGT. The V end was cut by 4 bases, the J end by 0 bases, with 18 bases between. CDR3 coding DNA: TGTGCCAGCAGTGGCCGAGAGGGGGGGGCAATGAACACTGAAGCTTTCTTT. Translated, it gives CASSGREGGAMNTEAFF.